This T cell receptor (beta chain) derives from a study of cytomegalovirus exposure and HLA in healthy donors. Study-wide points: Several top significant clusters appeared, in a later analysis, to be linked to common viral pathogens.

This clone showed up just a few times. Its antigen remains unknown. The junction differs from germline at one of its ends, possibly a read error. The PCR used 60 Vbeta and 13 Jbeta primers. Sequenced by immunoSEQ multiplex PCR; TCRdb stores in-frame clones only, minus some. The repertoire has 120,000 to 150,000 clones, over 60% of them found once; the top ten carry roughly 3.1%. Germline values: CDR1 SSHAT, CDR2 FNYEAQ (reference sequence). The length of the CDR3 is 15 residues. This sequence was found in a woman in her twenties or thirties in good health and CMV-seropositive. This rearrangement joins TRBV7-7 to TRBJ2-5; a possible D gene is TRBD2 (6 bases). The sequencing input was PBMCs. The CDR3 region is CASSFLLGRQETQYF. In nucleotides, the CDR3 is TGTGCTAGCAGCTTCTTACTAGGGAGGCAAGAGACCCAGTACTTC.